This is a list of T cell receptor beta chains from one sample in a study of identical twins. Each CDR3 protein gets one entry after TCRdb re-called the 5' RACE reads with MiXCR. The sample has about 890,000 distinct CDR3 sequences; roughly an eighth are singletons. These same data were also listed under a study on yellow fever vaccine responses in identical twins.

The sequencing sample was made of PBMCs. Receptors were obtained from a woman aged 18-29 years in good health. CDR3s include the opening cysteine and the closing phenylalanine or tryptophan. A D gene is named only where the DNA matches it firmly. Clone size is stated in some rows and not others, as once, few, many or a class when expanded.

D gene: .; V gene: TRBV5-1; clone size: few; J gene: TRBJ2-5; CDR3 DNA: TGCGCCAGCTCCAAAGGGGGGTCCCAAGAGACCCAGTACTTC; CDR3 protein: CASSKGGSQETQYF
D gene: .; V gene: TRBV12-3/TRBV12-4; clone size: many; J gene: TRBJ1-3; CDR3 DNA: TGTGCCAGCACCCAAGAGGTATCGGGAAACACCATATATTTT; CDR3 protein: CASTQEVSGNTIYF
D gene: TRBD1; V gene: TRBV7-6; clone size: many; J gene: TRBJ2-3; CDR3 DNA: TGTGCCAGCAGCTTTGACAGGGTTCGTAGCACAGATACGCAGTATTTT; CDR3 protein: CASSFDRVRSTDTQYF
D gene: .; V gene: TRBV18; clone size: many; J gene: TRBJ2-3; CDR3 DNA: TGTGCCAGCTCACCTGGATCAGGCAGCTACACAGATACGCAGTATTTT; CDR3 protein: CASSPGSGSYTDTQYF
D gene: TRBD1; V gene: TRBV10-3; clone size: many; J gene: TRBJ2-3; CDR3 DNA: TGTGCCATCAGGGACAGGGCAGATACGCAGTATTTT; CDR3 protein: CAIRDRADTQYF
D gene: TRBD2; V gene: TRBV19; clone size: .; J gene: TRBJ2-7; CDR3 DNA: TGTGCCAGTAGTCTTGGGACTACACTCGAGCAGTACTTC; CDR3 protein: CASSLGTTLEQYF
D gene: .; V gene: TRBV5-8; clone size: few; J gene: TRBJ2-1; CDR3 DNA: TGTGCCAGCAGCTCGTGGGTTAGTTTCGACAATGAGCAGTTCTTC; CDR3 protein: CASSSWVSFDNEQFF
D gene: .; V gene: TRBV10-3; clone size: few; J gene: TRBJ1-1; CDR3 DNA: TGTGCCATCAGCGGGACAACTATGAACACTGAAGCTTTCTTT; CDR3 protein: CAISGTTMNTEAFF
D gene: TRBD1; V gene: TRBV15; clone size: few; J gene: TRBJ2-2; CDR3 DNA: TGTGCCACCAGCAGCCCGGGACAGGGATCATTGGGAACCGGGGAGCTGTTTTTT; CDR3 protein: CATSSPGQGSLGTGELFF
D gene: TRBD2; V gene: TRBV20-1; clone size: few; J gene: TRBJ2-1; CDR3 DNA: TGCAGTGCTAGGGGGGAGCTAGCGGGGAACAATGAGCAGTTCTTC; CDR3 protein: CSARGELAGNNEQFF
D gene: .; V gene: TRBV4-2; clone size: .; J gene: TRBJ2-1; CDR3 DNA: TGTGCCAGCAGCCGCCCCCCAGGGGTAGAGCAGTTCTTC; CDR3 protein: CASSRPPGVEQFF
D gene: .; V gene: TRBV15; clone size: few; J gene: TRBJ2-2; CDR3 DNA: TGTGCCACCAAGGGACGGGAGTGGACCGGGGAGCTGTTTTTT; CDR3 protein: CATKGREWTGELFF
D gene: TRBD1; V gene: TRBV6-5; clone size: many; J gene: TRBJ1-2; CDR3 DNA: TGTGCCAGCAGTTACGCCCCACAGGGGGCATATGGCTACACCTTC; CDR3 protein: CASSYAPQGAYGYTF